Each of the 20 T cell receptor beta chains below was sequenced from the same sample in a study of shared clonotypes between healthy human individuals. Sequencing was performed with immunoSEQ multiplex PCR; in TCRdb, only in-frame clones are kept and a portion is missing. This table has about 690,000 clones, roughly 91% appearing once. The sample consisted of memory CD8+ T cells from PBMCs. Subset denoted: CD45RO+ cells pooled with CCR7-negative TemRA cells. The receptors come from a man aged 18 to 30 in good health. Some clones in this sample may be carry-over from other donors' samples.

The chain employs TRBV19 and TRBJ1-1; possibly TRBD1 for D (5 bases). Looked up from germline, CDR1 is LNHDA and CDR2 is SQIVND (reference sequence). Between the trimmed V and J ends, which lost 5 bases and 10 bases, there was a span of 14 bases. The CDR3 length is 12 residues. The CDR3 DNA reads TGTGCCAGTAGTTTGAGGGGCCCGGGAGCTTTCTTT. This translates into CASSLRGPGAFF.

The V and J genes are TRBV28 and TRBJ2-3, with D unresolved. CDR3 length: 17 amino acids. V was pared by 2 bases and J by 3 bases, with 18 bases between. Germline lookup yields CDR1 MDHEN and CDR2 SYDVKM. The CDR3 loop is CASSLAPTIGPTDTQYF. The CDR3 DNA reads TGTGCCAGCAGTTTAGCCCCGACAATAGGACCTACAGATACGCAGTATTTT.

The V gene is TRBV19, the J gene TRBJ2-1; D ambiguous. Germline lookup yields CDR1 LNHDA and CDR2 SQIVND (reference sequence). The CDR3 spans 15 residues. Trimming took off 3 bases at V and 9 bases at J, with 18 bases between the two ends. The CDR3 coding sequence is TGTGCCAGTAGTATGGGTGTTGTAGTCCCGAGTGAGCAGTTCTTC. Encoded protein: CASSMGVVVPSEQFF.

This clone showed up just once. The chain employs TRBV2 and TRBJ1-5; D is unclear. Germline CDR1 SNHLY, CDR2 FYNNEI. The CDR3 covers 15 residues. The V and J ends lost 3 bases and 0 bases respectively, with 9 bases between them. The CDR3 nucleotides read TGTGCCAGCAGTGACGAGGCAGTTAGCAATCAGCCCCAGCATTTT. Translating it yields CASSDEAVSNQPQHF.

The J gene is TRBJ2-7, the V gene TRBV28; 15 bases align to TRBD2. V trimming: 5 bases; J trimming: 3 bases; junction bases outside the gene matches: 2. CDR1 MDHEN and CDR2 SYDVKM come from the germline V gene. The CDR3 is 15 residues long. The CDR3 DNA reads as TGTGCCAGCAGTAGGACTAGCGGGAGGGACTACGAGCAGTACTTC. This translates into CASSRTSGRDYEQYF.

The chain uses TRBV27 and TRBJ2-1; 10 positions match TRBD2. The CDR3 has 15 amino acids. V lost 6 bases to trimming and J lost 15 bases; unmatched junction nucleotides: 17. Germline loops: CDR1 MNHEY, CDR2 SMNVEV (reference sequence). Here the CDR3 reads CASSTSGLAPIKWFF. In DNA form, the CDR3 reads TGTGCCAGCAGCACGTCGGGACTAGCGCCGATTAAGTGGTTCTTC.

Comments on this clone: This specimen includes other DNA sequences encoding the same CDR3. This chain links TRBV28 with TRBJ2-7; D not resolved. V was shortened by 0 bases and J by 6 bases, with 6 bases between the two germline ends. Looked up from germline, CDR1 is MDHEN and CDR2 is SYDVKM. This CDR3 is built from 12 residues. In DNA form, the CDR3 reads TGTGCCAGCAGTTTATGGGGCGGCGAGCAGTACTTC. It codes for CASSLWGGEQYF.

The rearrangement uses TRBV5-4 and TRBJ2-1, with unresolved D. The CDR3 sequence is 14 residues long. The V gene lost 1 base and the J gene lost 0 bases, with 5 bases spanning the gap. CDR1 is SGHNT, CDR2 YYREEE, per germline (reference sequence). This CDR3 is CASSLKSSYNEQFF. CDR3 nucleotide sequence: TGTGCCAGCAGCTTGAAGTCCTCCTACAATGAGCAGTTCTTC.

The chain combines TRBV7-9 with TRBJ1-1; perhaps TRBD1 as D (5 bases). The CDR3 contains 13 residues. V lost 3 bases and J 4 bases, leaving 9 bases between the germline ends. Germline lookup yields CDR1 SEHNR and CDR2 FQNEAQ (reference sequence). CDR3 nucleotides: TGTGCCAGCAGCTTCGGGGGGAGCACTGAAGCTTTCTTT. It yields the protein CASSFGGSTEAFF.

The chain joins TRBV4-1 to TRBJ2-1, with D perhaps TRBD1 or TRBD2 (5 bases each). V was trimmed by 1 base and J by 10 bases, leaving 17 bases between them. Germline V lookup: CDR1 MGHRA, CDR2 YSYEKL. This CDR3 spans 15 amino acids. The CDR3 protein is CASSQVWDGPGEQFF. The CDR3 coding sequence is TGCGCCAGCAGCCAAGTATGGGACGGCCCCGGAGAGCAGTTCTTC.

This chain connects TRBV5-1 to TRBJ2-7; 11 bases match TRBD1. Per germline, CDR1 SGHRS and CDR2 YFSETQ. Germline trimming cut 7 bases from V and 0 bases from J; bases unmatched to any gene: 9. The CDR3 covers 16 residues. CDR3 DNA sequence: TGCGCCAGCGGACCTTGGACAGGGGGCGACTCCTACGAGCAGTACTTC. Amino acids: CASGPWTGGDSYEQYF.

The V and J genes are TRBV28 and TRBJ2-7, with 12 bases aligning to TRBD2. V dropped 5 bases and J dropped 6; count of bases not matched to a gene: 11. The CDR3 covers 16 residues. Germline V lookup: CDR1 MDHEN, CDR2 SYDVKM. As DNA, the CDR3 is TGTGCCAGCAGTCCCGGGACTAGCGGGTTTTGGCCCGAGCAGTACTTC. Amino acid sequence: CASSPGTSGFWPEQYF.

The CDR3 here is CAIAATLSGSGELFF. The CDR3 coding sequence is TGTGCCATCGCCGCCACGCTAAGTGGTTCCGGGGAGCTGTTTTTT. The chain carries TRBV6-5 and TRBJ2-2, with D unresolved. The CDR3 sequence is 15 residues long. With 10 bases removed from V and 6 bases from J, the gap between germline ends came to 21 bases. Looked up from germline, CDR1 is MNHEY and CDR2 is SVGAGI.

The chain recombines TRBV6-1 with TRBJ1-1, with D maybe TRBD1 (5 bases). This CDR3 has 13 amino acids. Germline-derived CDR1 and CDR2 are MNHNS and SASEGT. Trimming left V 6 bases short and J 4 bases short, with 12 bases between. In nucleotides, the CDR3 is TGTGCCAGCAGGGGGATGGGGGTCACTGAAGCTTTCTTT. This translates into CASRGMGVTEAFF.

The chain has TRBV5-1 and TRBJ2-7, with D perhaps matching TRBD2 (6 bases). Germline V gene lookup returns CDR1 SGHRS and CDR2 YFSETQ. The CDR3 runs to 19 residues. The V and J ends lost 6 bases and 3 bases respectively, with 31 bases between them. CDR3 in amino acids: CASTSQLSDPDYQGYEQYF. DNA for the CDR3: TGCGCCAGCACCTCGCAGCTTTCCGACCCGGACTACCAGGGCTACGAGCAGTACTTC.

The chain carries TRBV9 and TRBJ1-1, with a possible D match to TRBD1 (5 bases). Trimming left V 3 bases short and J 1 base short, with 16 bases between. Looked up from germline, CDR1 is SGDLS and CDR2 is YYNGEE. The CDR3 consists of 16 residues. The CDR3 region has the DNA TGTGCCAGCAGCGCACCCCCGTGGGGGGGGAACACTGAAGCTTTCTTT. It translates to CASSAPPWGGNTEAFF.

Points on this clone: This sample includes further DNA sequences coding for the same CDR3. The rearrangement links TRBV30 to TRBJ2-7, with D possibly TRBD2 on 6 matching bases. The ends were cut back, 0 bases at V and 1 base at J, with 7 bases in the middle. Looked up from germline, CDR1 is GTSNPN and CDR2 is SVGIG (reference sequence). The CDR3 contains 13 residues. CDR3 DNA: TGTGCCTGGAGTGTTGGGGGGTCCTACGAGCAGTACTTC. Its protein is CAWSVGGSYEQYF. The variable domain in full, completed from reference TRBV30 and TRBJ2-7, reads SQTIHQWPATLVQPVGSPLSLECTVEGTSNPNLYWYRQAAGRGLQLLFYSVGIGQISSEVPQNLSASRPQDRQFILSSKKLLLSDSGFYLCAWSVGGSYEQYFGPGTRLTVT.

The chain combines TRBV6-5 with TRBJ2-3, with D uncertain. Germline CDR1 is MNHEY and CDR2 is SVGAGI. The V end lost 6 bases, the J end lost 4 bases, and 8 bases lay between the germline ends. This CDR3 region has 12 residues. The CDR3 spells CASSHRADTQYF. The DNA for the CDR3 is TGTGCCAGCAGCCATCGGGCAGATACGCAGTATTTT.

This chain uses TRBV5-1 with TRBJ2-7; D could derive from TRBD1 or TRBD2 (5 bases each). The CDR3 consists of 18 residues. Trimming removed 4 bases from V and 1 base from J, with 24 bases in between. Looked up from germline, CDR1 is SGHRS and CDR2 is YFSETQ. DNA for the CDR3: TGCGCCAGCAGCCTCGGGGCTTCAGGGTACGGGGTTTCCTACGAGCAGTACTTC. As protein: CASSLGASGYGVSYEQYF.

This chain joins TRBV2 and TRBJ2-7; 8 positions match TRBD1. Germline loops: CDR1 SNHLY, CDR2 FYNNEI. The CDR3 is 15 residues long. The V and J ends lost 6 bases and 6 bases, in that order; junction bases with no gene match: 13. The CDR3 nucleotides read TGTGCCAGCAGCGCCCGGGGACAGGTGTCCCTCGAGCAGTACTTC. Translating it yields CASSARGQVSLEQYF.